A single sample gave rise to the 6 T cell receptor beta chains below, sequenced in a study of identical twins. TCRdb recomputed calls from the 5' RACE reads with MiXCR, one row per CDR3 protein. The data show 350,000 to 450,000 distinct CDR3 sequences, roughly 20% seen once. The sample consisted of naive T cells sorted from blood. All receptors derive from a man in his fifties in good health.

This clonotype has only a few counts. This chain uses TRBV4-2 with TRBJ1-4, with D unresolved. There are 12 residues in the CDR3. Per the germline V gene, CDR1 is LGHNA and CDR2 is YNFKEQ. With 3 bases removed from V and 5 bases from J, the gap between germline ends came to 4 bases. The CDR3 loop is CASSQKNEKLFF. Written as DNA, the CDR3 is TGTGCCAGCAGCCAGAAGAATGAAAAACTGTTTTTT.

The chain links TRBV11-2 to TRBJ2-5; D may match TRBD1 or TRBD2 (6 bases each). Trimming pared 1 base from V and 5 bases from J, leaving 14 bases between. The CDR3 runs to 15 residues. CDR1 is SGHAT, CDR2 FQNNGV, per germline. The CDR3 nucleotides read TGTGCCAGCAGCTTAGTGTGGGGGGCCGTGGAGACCCAGTACTTC. Its protein product is CASSLVWGAVETQYF.

J is TRBJ2-6 and V is TRBV28; 8 bases agree with TRBD2. V was clipped by 3 bases and J by 0 bases; unmatched bases: 1. The germline CDR1 and CDR2 sequences are MDHEN and SYDVKM. The CDR3 consists of 16 residues. CDR3 residues: CASSFSGSSGANVLTF. The DNA of the CDR3 is TGTGCCAGCAGTTTCAGCGGGAGCTCTGGGGCCAACGTCCTGACTTTC.

This clonotype showed up just a few times. The chain employs TRBV20-1 and TRBJ1-2; D might be TRBD1 (6 bases). Per germline, CDR1 DFQATT and CDR2 SNEGSKA (reference sequence). With 6 bases removed from V and 7 bases from J, the gap between germline ends came to 21 bases. CDR3 length: 14 amino acids. DNA for the CDR3: TGCAGTGCACGACCCAGGGGAGATTTGGGTGGCTACACCTTC. It yields the protein CSARPRGDLGGYTF.

This clonotype was found many times. This rearrangement joins TRBV5-1 to TRBJ2-2, with unresolved D. Between the trimmed V and J ends, which lost 5 bases and 1 base, there was a span of 12 bases. There are 15 residues in the CDR3. The germline V gene has CDR1 SGHRS and CDR2 YFSETQ. CDR3 in amino acids: CASRKADGNTGELFF. The CDR3, as DNA: TGCGCCAGCAGAAAGGCAGACGGGAACACCGGGGAGCTGTTTTTT.

This chain uses TRBV20-1 with TRBJ2-1; 13 nucleotides agree with TRBD2. The germline V gene has CDR1 DFQATT and CDR2 SNEGSKA (reference sequence). The length of the CDR3 is 14 residues. V lost 3 bases to trimming and J lost 9 bases; unmatched junction nucleotides: 5. The CDR3 DNA follows: TGCAGTGCTAGTGGGACTAGCGGGACGGGTGAGCAGTTCTTC. Amino acids: CSASGTSGTGEQFF.